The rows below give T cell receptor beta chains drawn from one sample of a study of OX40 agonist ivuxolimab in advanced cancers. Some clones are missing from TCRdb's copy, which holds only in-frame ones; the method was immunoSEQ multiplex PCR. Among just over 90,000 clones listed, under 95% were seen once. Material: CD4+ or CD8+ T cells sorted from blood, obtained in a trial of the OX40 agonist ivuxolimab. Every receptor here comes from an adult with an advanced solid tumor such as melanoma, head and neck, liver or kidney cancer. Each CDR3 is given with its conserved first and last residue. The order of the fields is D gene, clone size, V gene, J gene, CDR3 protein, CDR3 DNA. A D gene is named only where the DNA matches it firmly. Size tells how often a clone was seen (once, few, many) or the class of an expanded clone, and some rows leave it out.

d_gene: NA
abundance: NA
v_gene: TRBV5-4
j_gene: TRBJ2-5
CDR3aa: CASSLWSETETQYF
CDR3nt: TGTGCCAGCAGCTTGTGGTCAGAGACAGAGACCCAGTACTTC

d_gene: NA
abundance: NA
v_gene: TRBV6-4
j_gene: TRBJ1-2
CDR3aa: CASSDSFPGTYGYTF
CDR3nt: TGTGCCAGCAGTGACTCCTTCCCAGGGACCTATGGCTACACCTTC

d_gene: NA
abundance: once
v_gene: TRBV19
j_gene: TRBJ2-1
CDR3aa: CASSIGKVNEQFF
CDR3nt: TGTGCCAGTAGTATCGGCAAGGTCAATGAGCAGTTCTTC

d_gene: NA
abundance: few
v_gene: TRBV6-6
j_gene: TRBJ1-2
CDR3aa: CAVVADYGYTF
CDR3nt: TGTGCGGTCGTGGCGGACTATGGCTACACCTTC

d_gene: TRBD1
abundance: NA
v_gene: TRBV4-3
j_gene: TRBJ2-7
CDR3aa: CASSQDLGDSYEQYF
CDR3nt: TGCGCCAGCAGCCAAGATTTGGGGGACAGCTACGAGCAGTACTTC

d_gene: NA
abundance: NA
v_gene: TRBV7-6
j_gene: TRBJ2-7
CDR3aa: CASSHPGAYEQYF
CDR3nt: TGTGCCAGCAGCCACCCAGGGGCCTACGAGCAGTACTTC

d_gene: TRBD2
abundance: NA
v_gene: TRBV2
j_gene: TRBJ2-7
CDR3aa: CASRLRGSGATYEQYF
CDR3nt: TGTGCCAGCAGGTTACGGGGGAGCGGGGCTACCTACGAGCAGTACTTC

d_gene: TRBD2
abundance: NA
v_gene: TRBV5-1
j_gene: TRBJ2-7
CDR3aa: CASSGWTSGRIYEQYF
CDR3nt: TGCGCCAGCAGCGGGTGGACTAGCGGGAGGATCTACGAGCAGTACTTC

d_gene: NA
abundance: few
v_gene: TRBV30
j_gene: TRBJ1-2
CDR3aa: CASGPAGYTF
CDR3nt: TGTGCCTCCGGGCCCGCTGGCTACACCTTC

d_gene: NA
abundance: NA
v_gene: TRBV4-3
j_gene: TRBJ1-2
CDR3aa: CASSQGPPGPGDYGYTF
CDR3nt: TGCGCCAGCAGCCAAGGTCCCCCTGGGCCGGGAGACTATGGCTACACCTTC

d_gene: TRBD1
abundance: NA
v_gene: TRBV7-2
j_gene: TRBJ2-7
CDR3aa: CASSLARGLNEQYF
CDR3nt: TGTGCCAGCAGCTTGGCCAGGGGGCTTAACGAGCAGTACTTC

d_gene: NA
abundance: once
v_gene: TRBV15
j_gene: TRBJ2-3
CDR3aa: CATSRGTDTQYF
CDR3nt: TGTGCCACCAGCAGAGGGACAGATACGCAGTATTTT

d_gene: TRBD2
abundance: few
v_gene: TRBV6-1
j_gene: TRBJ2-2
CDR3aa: CASSEYVGGPTGELFF
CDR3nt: TGTGCCAGCAGTGAATATGTGGGAGGGCCCACCGGGGAGCTGTTTTTT

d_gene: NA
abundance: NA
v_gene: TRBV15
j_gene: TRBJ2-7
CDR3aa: CATASGKSYEQYF
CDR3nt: TGTGCCACCGCCAGCGGAAAATCCTACGAGCAGTACTTC

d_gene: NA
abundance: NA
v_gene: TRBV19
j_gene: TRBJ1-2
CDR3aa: CASSISKGGYTF
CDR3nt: TGTGCCAGTAGTATATCAAAAGGTGGCTACACCTTC

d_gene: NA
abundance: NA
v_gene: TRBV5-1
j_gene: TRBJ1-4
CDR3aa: CASSPGGHEKLFF
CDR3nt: TGCGCCAGCAGCCCGGGAGGGCATGAAAAACTGTTTTTT

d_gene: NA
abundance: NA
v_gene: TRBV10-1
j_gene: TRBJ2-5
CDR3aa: CASSDSRQETQYF
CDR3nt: TGCGCCAGCAGTGACTCCAGACAAGAGACCCAGTACTTC

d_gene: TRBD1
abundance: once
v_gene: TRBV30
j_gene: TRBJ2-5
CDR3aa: CAWGSQGAWGGETQYF
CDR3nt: TGTGCCTGGGGCTCGCAGGGGGCGTGGGGAGGAGAGACCCAGTACTTC

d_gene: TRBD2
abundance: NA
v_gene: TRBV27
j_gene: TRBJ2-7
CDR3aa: CASSFSLAGYEQYF
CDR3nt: TGTGCCAGCAGTTTTAGTCTAGCGGGCTACGAGCAGTACTTC

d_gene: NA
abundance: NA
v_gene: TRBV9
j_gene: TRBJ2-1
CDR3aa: CASSVSAGENEQFF
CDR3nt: TGTGCCAGCAGCGTATCGGCAGGCGAGAATGAGCAGTTCTTC

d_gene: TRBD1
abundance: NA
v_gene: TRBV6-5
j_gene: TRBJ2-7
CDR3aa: CASSWGQGADEQYF
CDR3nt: TGTGCCAGCAGTTGGGGGCAGGGGGCGGACGAGCAGTACTTC

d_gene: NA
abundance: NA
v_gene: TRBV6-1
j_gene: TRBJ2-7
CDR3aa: CASSQTGWFTYEQYF
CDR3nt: TGTGCCAGCAGTCAAACCGGGTGGTTCACCTACGAGCAGTACTTC

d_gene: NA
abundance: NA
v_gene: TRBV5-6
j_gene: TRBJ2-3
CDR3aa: CASSLGFGTDTQYF
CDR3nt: TGTGCCAGCAGCTTGGGGTTTGGCACAGATACGCAGTATTTT

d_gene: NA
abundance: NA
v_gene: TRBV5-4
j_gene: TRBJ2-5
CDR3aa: CASSFVQETQYF
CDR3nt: TGTGCCAGCAGCTTTGTCCAAGAGACCCAGTACTTC

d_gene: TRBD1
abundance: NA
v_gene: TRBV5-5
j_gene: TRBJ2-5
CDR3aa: CASSFYWGQQETQYF
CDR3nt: TGTGCCAGCAGCTTTTACTGGGGACAGCAAGAGACCCAGTACTTC

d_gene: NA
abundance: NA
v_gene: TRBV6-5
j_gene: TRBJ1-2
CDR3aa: CASGNPGVFNYGYTF
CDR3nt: TGTGCCAGCGGAAACCCCGGGGTTTTTAACTATGGCTACACCTTC

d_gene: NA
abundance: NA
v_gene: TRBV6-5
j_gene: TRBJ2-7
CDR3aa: CASSYSMYRSSYEQYF
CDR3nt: TGTGCCAGCAGTTACTCGATGTACAGGAGCTCCTACGAGCAGTACTTC

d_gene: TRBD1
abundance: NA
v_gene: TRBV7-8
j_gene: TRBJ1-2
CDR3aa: CASSLTGAQGYTF
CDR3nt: TGTGCCAGCAGCCTAACAGGGGCTCAAGGCTACACCTTC

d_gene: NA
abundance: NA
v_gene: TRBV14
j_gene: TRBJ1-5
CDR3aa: CASSQAQGQPQHF
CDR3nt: TGTGCCAGCAGCCAAGCACAGGGTCAGCCCCAGCATTTT

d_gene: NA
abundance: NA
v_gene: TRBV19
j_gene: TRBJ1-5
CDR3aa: CASSIGEGGLQPQHF
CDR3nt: TGTGCCAGTAGTATAGGGGAGGGGGGCTTACAGCCCCAGCATTTT

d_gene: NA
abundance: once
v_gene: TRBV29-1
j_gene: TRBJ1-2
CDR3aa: CSVEGWGLTYGYTF
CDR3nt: TGCAGCGTTGAAGGATGGGGACTGACCTATGGCTACACCTTC

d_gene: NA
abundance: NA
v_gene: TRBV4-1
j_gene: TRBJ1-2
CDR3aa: CASSQVGAPTIMGGYTF
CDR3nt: TGCGCCAGCAGCCAAGTAGGGGCCCCTACAATAATGGGGGGCTACACCTTC

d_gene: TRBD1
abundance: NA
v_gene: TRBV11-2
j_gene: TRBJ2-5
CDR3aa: CASSRTGAVETQYF
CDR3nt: TGTGCCAGCAGTCGGACAGGGGCGGTGGAGACCCAGTACTTC

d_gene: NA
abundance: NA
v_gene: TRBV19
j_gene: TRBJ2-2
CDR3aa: CASSIVRRDNGELFF
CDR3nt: TGTGCCAGTAGTATAGTGCGGCGGGATAACGGGGAGCTGTTTTTT

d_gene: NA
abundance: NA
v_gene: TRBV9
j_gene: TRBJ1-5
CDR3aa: CASSGSGFGQPQHF
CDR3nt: TGTGCCAGCAGCGGAAGCGGGTTTGGGCAGCCCCAGCATTTT

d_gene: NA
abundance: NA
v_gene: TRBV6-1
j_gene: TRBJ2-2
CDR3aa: CASSEFRQARGELFF
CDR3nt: TGTGCCAGCAGTGAATTTCGGCAGGCCAGGGGGGAGCTGTTTTTT

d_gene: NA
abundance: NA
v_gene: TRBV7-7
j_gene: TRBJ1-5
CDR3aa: CASSSDCQGTQPQHF
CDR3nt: TGTGCTAGCAGCTCCGACTGTCAGGGTACTCAGCCCCAGCATTTT

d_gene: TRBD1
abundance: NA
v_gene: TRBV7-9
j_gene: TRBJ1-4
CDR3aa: CASSPPGGGKEKLFF
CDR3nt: TGTGCCAGCAGCCCGCCGGGAGGGGGCAAGGAAAAACTGTTTTTT

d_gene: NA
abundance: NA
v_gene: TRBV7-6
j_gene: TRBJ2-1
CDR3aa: CASSRAGNEQFF
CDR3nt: TGTGCCAGCAGCCGGGCGGGGAATGAGCAGTTCTTC

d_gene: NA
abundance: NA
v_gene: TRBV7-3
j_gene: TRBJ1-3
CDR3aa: CASSLDPSDTIYF
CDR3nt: TGTGCCAGCAGCTTAGACCCGTCGGACACCATATATTTT

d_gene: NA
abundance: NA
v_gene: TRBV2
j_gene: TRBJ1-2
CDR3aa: CASTRAPVNEGYTF
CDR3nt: TGTGCCAGCACTCGGGCCCCCGTCAATGAGGGCTACACCTTC

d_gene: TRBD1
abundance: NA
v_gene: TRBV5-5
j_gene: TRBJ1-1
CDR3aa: CASGQGAPGAEAFF
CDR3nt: TGTGCCAGCGGACAGGGGGCGCCGGGCGCTGAAGCTTTCTTT